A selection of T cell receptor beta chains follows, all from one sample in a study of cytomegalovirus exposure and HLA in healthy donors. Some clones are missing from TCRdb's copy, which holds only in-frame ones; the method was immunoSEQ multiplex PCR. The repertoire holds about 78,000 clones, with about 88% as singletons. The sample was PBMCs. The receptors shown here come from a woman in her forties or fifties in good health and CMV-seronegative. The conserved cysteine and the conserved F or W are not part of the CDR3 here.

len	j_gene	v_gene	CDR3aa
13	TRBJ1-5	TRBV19	ATLGTGEIDQPQH
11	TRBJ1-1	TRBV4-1	ASSQGQNTEAF
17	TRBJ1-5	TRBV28	ASSSPGGGQGAPGQPQH
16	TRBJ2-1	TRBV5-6	ASSLSLAGASSYNEQF
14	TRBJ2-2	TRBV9	ASSVGGLASTGELF
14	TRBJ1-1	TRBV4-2	ASSRPRGGGNTEAF
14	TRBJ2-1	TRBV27	ASSTPPGHLYNEQF
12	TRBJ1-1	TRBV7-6	ASSAWTGDTEAF
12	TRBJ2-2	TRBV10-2	ASILAGGSGELF
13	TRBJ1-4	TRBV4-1	ASSQARQFNEKLF
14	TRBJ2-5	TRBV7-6	ASSRGTSGIRETQY
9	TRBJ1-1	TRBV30	ACSGDTEAF
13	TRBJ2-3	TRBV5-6	ASSSGGFGTDTQY